This T cell receptor beta chain was sequenced for a study of shared clonotypes between healthy human individuals. The table came from immunoSEQ multiplex PCR; TCRdb's copy has only in-frame clones and leaves some out. The data show a few million clones, with just over 90% seen just once and over 0.12% held by the top ten. The CDR3 loop spans 19 amino acids. Trimming took off 2 bases at V and 0 bases at J, with 21 bases between the two ends. Looked up from germline, CDR1 is MNHEY and CDR2 is SMNVEV (reference sequence). This receptor was taken from a young man in good health. Specimen: naive CD4+ T cells sorted from blood. Subset described: CD45RA+ positively selected. The V gene is TRBV27, the J gene TRBJ2-3; possible D gene TRBD1, 6 bases. The CDR3 here is CASSLGGPGRSPSTDTQYF. The CDR3 DNA is TGTGCCAGCAGTTTAGGGGGCCCAGGCCGAAGCCCTAGCACAGATACGCAGTATTTT.